These 32 T cell receptor beta chains were sequenced from one sample in a study of cytomegalovirus exposure and HLA in healthy donors. Here immunoSEQ multiplex PCR was the method, and the copy in TCRdb shows in-frame clones only, minus some. Among roughly 140,000 clones listed, roughly 89% were seen once. Sample: PBMCs. The receptors stem from a young woman in good health and CMV-seropositive.

This clone has only one observation. The CDR3 DNA is TGTGCCAGCAGTCAGGACAGTCCTGATATGCCGGATGAGAGTTGGGCCGAGCAGTACTTC. Translated, it gives CASSQDSPDMPDESWAEQYF. This chain connects TRBV5-8 to TRBJ2-7; a weak D match, TRBD1 (6 bases). Trimming removed 5 bases from V and 6 bases from J, with 36 bases in between. The CDR3 is 20 residues long. Germline V gene sequence: CDR1 SGHTS, CDR2 YDEGEE. The complete variable domain, with remaining parts taken from reference TRBV5-8 and TRBJ2-7, reads EAGVTQSPTHLIKTRGQQATLRCSPISGHTSVYWYQQALGLGLQFLLWYDEGEERNRGNFPPRFSGRQFPNYSSELNVNALELEDSALYLCASSQDSPDMPDESWAEQYFGPGTRLTVT.

The count of this clone is one. The rearrangement uses TRBV11-2 and TRBJ2-3; 8 bases map to TRBD2. J was trimmed by 0 bases and V by 2 bases; bases with no gene match: 1. The CDR3 has 15 residues. Germline V gene sequence: CDR1 SGHAT, CDR2 FQNNGV. The CDR3 protein is CASSLLAGSTDTQYF. In nucleotides, the CDR3 is TGTGCCAGCAGCTTATTAGCGGGGAGCACAGATACGCAGTATTTT.

This chain connects TRBV28 to TRBJ2-7; D might be TRBD1 (7 bases). Trimming stripped 4 bases from V and 7 bases from J, with 11 bases between. The germline V gene has CDR1 MDHEN and CDR2 SYDVKM. The CDR3 runs 12 residues. CDR3 sequence: CASSSGGGEQYF. CDR3 in DNA: TGTGCCAGCAGTTCAGGGGGAGGTGAGCAGTACTTC.

The J gene is TRBJ2-1, the V gene TRBV19; the match to TRBD1 covers 10 bases. The CDR3 has 13 residues. Germline CDR1 is LNHDA and CDR2 is SQIVND (reference sequence). J lost 6 bases, V lost 11 bases, and 7 bases had no gene match. The CDR3 DNA is TGTGCCGGTGGGACAGGGGAGAGCAATGAGCAGTTCTTC. Protein product: CAGGTGESNEQFF. The full variable domain, completed using reference TRBV19 and TRBJ2-1, is DGGITQSPKYLFRKEGQNVTLSCEQNLNHDAMYWYRQDPGQGLRLIYYSQIVNDFQKGDIAEGYSVSREKKESFPLTVTSAQKNPTAFYLCAGGTGESNEQFFGPGTRLTVL.

The chain recombines TRBV7-2 with TRBJ2-7, with D possibly being TRBD1 (5 bases). The CDR3 runs 13 residues. The V end was cut by 5 bases, the J end by 4 bases, with 12 bases between. Germline V gene data show CDR1 as SGHTA and CDR2 as FQGNSA. In DNA, the CDR3 is TGTGCCAGCAGCAAACCCCAGGGATACGAGCAGTACTTC. Amino acid sequence: CASSKPQGYEQYF.

The chain uses TRBV9 and TRBJ2-7, with 11 bases aligning to TRBD2. This CDR3 comprises 15 residues. In germline, CDR1 is SGDLS, CDR2 YYNGEE. V lost 4 bases to trimming and J lost 1 base; unmatched junction nucleotides: 4. CDR3 sequence reads: CASSPRTSGSYEQYF. The CDR3 bases are TGTGCCAGCAGCCCACGGACTAGCGGGTCCTACGAGCAGTACTTC. Full variable domain (missing parts from reference TRBV9 and TRBJ2-7): DSGVTQTPKHLITATGQRVTLRCSPRSGDLSVYWYQQSLDQGLQFLIQYYNGEERAKGNILERFSAQQFPDLHSELNLSSLELGDSALYFCASSPRTSGSYEQYFGPGTRLTVT.

The gene calls are TRBV7-8 and TRBJ2-3; the D gene is possibly TRBD2 (6 bases). V lost 4 bases, J lost 0 bases, and 8 bases lay in between. CDR3 length: 14 amino acids. Germline CDR1 reads SGHVS; CDR2 reads FQNEAQ. CDR3 amino acids: CASSSEGSTDTQYF. Here the CDR3 DNA reads TGTGCCAGCAGCTCGGAGGGTAGCACAGATACGCAGTATTTT.

CDR3 DNA: TGCGCCAGCAGTCCCCCGAGGCCAGATACGCAGTATTTT. Its protein product is CASSPPRPDTQYF. The chain carries TRBV10-2 and TRBJ2-3, with D unresolved. Between the trimmed V and J ends, which lost 5 bases and 4 bases, there was a span of 10 bases. Per the germline V gene, CDR1 is WSHSY and CDR2 is SAAADI. The CDR3 loop spans 13 amino acids.

The chain carries TRBV25-1 and TRBJ2-7, with D hard to call. Trimming removed 4 bases at V and 3 bases at J, with 10 bases between. Germline V gene data show CDR1 as MGHDK and CDR2 as SYGVNS. The CDR3 is made up of 13 amino acids. The CDR3 DNA is TGTGCCAGCAGTGGCGAAAACGGCTACGAGCAGTACTTC. Its translation: CASSGENGYEQYF.

The chain links TRBV5-1 to TRBJ1-2, with TRBD1 as a possible D gene (6 bases). Germline V gene lookup returns CDR1 SGHRS and CDR2 YFSETQ. V lost 4 bases and J 4 bases, leaving 14 bases between the germline ends. The CDR3 totals 14 residues. As DNA, the CDR3 is TGCGCCAGCAGCCTGGACAGATCGCCCTATGGCTACACCTTC. Amino acid sequence: CASSLDRSPYGYTF.

This clone has only one observation. V usage is TRBV9 and J usage is TRBJ2-1; TRBD1 matches at 9 bases. V lost 3 bases and J lost 8; bases outside the gene matches: 12. The CDR3 is 16 residues long. The V gene's germline CDR1 is SGDLS and CDR2 YYNGEE. DNA for the CDR3: TGTGCCAGCAGCGGATACACCGGGACAGGGTCCGATGAGCAGTTCTTC. Its protein product is CASSGYTGTGSDEQFF.

This chain joins TRBV19 and TRBJ1-5; TRBD1 matches 9 bases. Germline loops: CDR1 LNHDA, CDR2 SQIVND (reference sequence). V lost 6 bases, J lost 5 bases, and 5 bases stayed unmatched. The CDR3 length is 14 residues. CDR3 residues: CASSDRGVDQPQHF. CDR3 nucleotide sequence: TGTGCCAGTAGCGACAGGGGGGTTGATCAGCCCCAGCATTTT. Full variable domain (rest looked up from reference TRBV19 and TRBJ1-5): DGGITQSPKYLFRKEGQNVTLSCEQNLNHDAMYWYRQDPGQGLRLIYYSQIVNDFQKGDIAEGYSVSREKKESFPLTVTSAQKNPTAFYLCASSDRGVDQPQHFGDGTRLSIL.

This clone was seen just once. V usage is TRBV6-1 and J usage is TRBJ2-7; D gene uncertain. V was cut by 3 bases and J by 2 bases, with 11 bases left in between. This CDR3 has 14 residues. CDR1 is MNHNS, CDR2 SASEGT, per germline. The CDR3 DNA follows: TGTGCCAGCAGTGAGCCCAGGAATACCTACGAGCAGTACTTC. Its protein is CASSEPRNTYEQYF.

This chain links TRBV5-6 with TRBJ2-2, with 11 bases identical to TRBD2. Germline CDR1 is SGHDT and CDR2 is YYEEEE. CDR3 length equals 13 residues. V was pared by 0 bases and J by 15 bases, with 4 bases of the junction left unmatched. In DNA form, the CDR3 reads TGTGCCAGCAGCTTGGCCGTTAGCGGGAGGGTGTTTTTT. Protein product: CASSLAVSGRVFF.

The chain is built from TRBV2 and TRBJ2-3; 7 positions agree with TRBD2. Looked up from germline, CDR1 is SNHLY and CDR2 is FYNNEI. Losses at the gene ends were 5 bases for V and 0 bases for J; bases not matched to a gene: 5. The length of the CDR3 is 15 residues. CDR3 nucleotide sequence: TGTGCCAGCAGTCGGGAGCGGGGTAGCACAGATACGCAGTATTTT. Translating gives CASSRERGSTDTQYF.

This clone was recorded a few times. The identical CDR3 is also encoded by other nucleotide sequences in the sample. The CDR3 DNA is TGTGCCAGCTCACCGGCTAGCGGTTCCTACGAGCAGTACTTC. This gives the protein CASSPASGSYEQYF. The chain recombines TRBV18 with TRBJ2-7; TRBD2 matches at 7 bases. The CDR3 covers 14 residues. Germline V lookup: CDR1 KGHSH, CDR2 LQKENI. V was pared by 3 bases and J by 1 base, with 3 bases of the junction left unmatched.

The chain employs TRBV18 and TRBJ2-7, with 7 bases lining up with TRBD1. V shed 3 bases and J 4 bases; nucleotides not matched to a gene: 12. CDR1 and CDR2 (germline): KGHSH, LQKENI. This CDR3 has 16 residues. The CDR3, as DNA: TGTGCCAGCTCACCCGACGAACGGGACAGACCTTACGAGCAGTACTTC. Amino acid sequence: CASSPDERDRPYEQYF.

This rearrangement joins TRBV30 to TRBJ1-2; a possible D gene is TRBD1 (5 bases). Germline V gene lookup returns CDR1 GTSNPN and CDR2 SVGIG (reference sequence). The CDR3 length is 12 residues. Trimming left V 5 bases short and J 2 bases short, with 9 bases between. The CDR3 coding sequence is TGTGCCTGGGTTTCAGGGAACTATGGCTACACCTTC. Amino acid sequence: CAWVSGNYGYTF.

This chain joins TRBV5-1 and TRBJ2-7; 9 bases match TRBD2. V dropped 3 bases and J dropped 1; count of bases not matched to a gene: 14. Germline V gene data show CDR1 as SGHRS and CDR2 as YFSETQ. The CDR3 spans 18 residues. The CDR3 reads CASSWVGMRGRGSYEQYF. CDR3 nucleotides: TGCGCCAGCAGCTGGGTTGGAATGCGCGGGAGGGGATCCTACGAGCAGTACTTC.

This chain joins TRBV29-1 and TRBJ2-2, with 11 bases matching TRBD1. Germline trimming cut 6 bases from V and 3 bases from J; bases unmatched to any gene: 0. This CDR3 has 13 residues. The germline gives CDR1 SQVTM, CDR2 ANQGSEA. The CDR3 coding sequence is TGCAGCGTGGGACAGGGGGACACCGGGGAGCTGTTTTTT. Amino acid sequence: CSVGQGDTGELFF.

The V gene is TRBV11-2, the J gene TRBJ2-7, with 7 bases aligning to TRBD1. J was trimmed by 3 bases and V by 2 bases; bases with no gene match: 4. The CDR3 is 14 residues long. Germline lookup yields CDR1 SGHAT and CDR2 FQNNGV. The CDR3 loop reads CASSLMDRNYEQYF. As DNA, the CDR3 is TGTGCCAGCAGCTTAATGGACAGGAACTACGAGCAGTACTTC. Full variable domain (missing parts from reference TRBV11-2 and TRBJ2-7): EAGVAQSPRYKIIEKRQSVAFWCNPISGHATLYWYQQILGQGPKLLIQFQNNGVVDDSQLPKDRFSAERLKGVDSTLKIQPAKLEDSAVYLCASSLMDRNYEQYFGPGTRLTVT.

The chain combines TRBV28 with TRBJ2-7; no reliable D call. This CDR3 is 14 amino acids long. Germline V lookup: CDR1 MDHEN, CDR2 SYDVKM. The V end was cut by 2 bases, the J end by 3 bases, with 11 bases between. CDR3 sequence reads: CASSLRHTNYEQYF. In DNA, the CDR3 is TGTGCCAGCAGTTTACGACATACGAACTACGAGCAGTACTTC.

CDR3 loop: CASSAGVSSYNEQFF. The CDR3, as DNA: TGTGCCAGCAGCGCGGGGGTAAGCTCCTACAATGAGCAGTTCTTC. The gene calls are TRBV9 and TRBJ2-1; D perhaps matches TRBD2 (6 bases). V lost 3 bases and J lost 0, with 10 bases in between. This CDR3 is 15 amino acids long. Germline CDR1 is SGDLS and CDR2 is YYNGEE.

V usage is TRBV6-5 and J usage is TRBJ1-1; D is unclear. V was shortened by 0 bases and J by 1 base, with 9 bases between the two germline ends. This CDR3 comprises 15 residues. Per the germline V gene, CDR1 is MNHEY and CDR2 is SVGAGI. The CDR3 here is CASSYSTPGNTEAFF. The CDR3 nucleotides read TGTGCCAGCAGTTACTCGACCCCGGGGAACACTGAAGCTTTCTTT.

The chain links TRBV6-6 to TRBJ1-1, with 9 bases that match TRBD1. The CDR3 runs 14 residues. V dropped 6 bases and J dropped 6; count of bases not matched to a gene: 8. Germline lookup yields CDR1 MNHNY and CDR2 SVGAGI (reference sequence). The CDR3 here is CASSPTGGEAEAFF. The CDR3 DNA follows: TGTGCCAGCAGCCCAACAGGGGGCGAGGCTGAAGCTTTCTTT.

The genes are TRBV30 and TRBJ1-5, with TRBD1 as a possible D gene (5 bases). V dropped 2 bases and J dropped 5 bases, with 10 bases sitting between them. This CDR3 spans 13 amino acids. Germline V gene data show CDR1 as GTSNPN and CDR2 as SVGIG (reference sequence). For the CDR3, the DNA is TGTGCCTGGAGTACCAGGGAGGATCAGCCCCAGCATTTT. Amino acid sequence: CAWSTREDQPQHF.

V is TRBV28 and J is TRBJ2-1; D is undetermined. V lost 5 bases and J 6 bases, leaving 17 bases between the germline ends. The CDR3 totals 15 residues. Germline V gives CDR1 MDHEN, CDR2 SYDVKM. The CDR3 is CASSLTGAAANEQFF. CDR3 coding DNA: TGTGCCAGCAGTCTGACTGGCGCCGCCGCCAATGAGCAGTTCTTC.

With regard to this clone: Other DNA sequences in this specimen translate into the identical CDR3. The gene calls are TRBV5-1 and TRBJ2-2, with D possibly being TRBD2 (6 bases). V shed 0 bases and J shed 5 bases, with 8 bases lying between them. This CDR3 has 14 residues. CDR1 and CDR2 (germline): SGHRS, YFSETQ. The CDR3 here is CASSLDGGTGELFF. The CDR3 nucleotides read TGCGCCAGCAGCTTGGATGGGGGGACCGGGGAGCTGTTTTTT.

The J gene is TRBJ1-2, the V gene TRBV5-1, with 8 bases aligning to TRBD1. In germline, CDR1 is SGHRS, CDR2 YFSETQ. V shed 2 bases and J 4 bases; nucleotides not matched to a gene: 4. The CDR3 loop spans 14 amino acids. CDR3 sequence (DNA): TGCGCCAGCAGCTTTCAGGGGGCTGGCTATGGCTACACCTTC. Encoded protein: CASSFQGAGYGYTF.

The gene calls are TRBV2 and TRBJ2-5; D is unresolved. The CDR3 covers 14 residues. The germline V and J ends were trimmed by 2 bases and 5 bases, with 12 bases remaining between them. CDR1 and CDR2 (germline): SNHLY, FYNNEI. CDR3 coding DNA: TGTGCCAGCAGTGAAAGCTCAGGCCTTGAGACCCAGTACTTC. Its protein product is CASSESSGLETQYF.

J is TRBJ2-5 and V is TRBV11-2, with D possibly matching TRBD1 (5 bases). The V and J ends lost 1 base and 1 base respectively, with 7 bases between them. Germline V gene sequence: CDR1 SGHAT, CDR2 FQNNGV. CDR3 length: 14 amino acids. The DNA for the CDR3 is TGTGCCAGCAGCTTAGGGCAGGGCCAAGAGACCCAGTACTTC. As protein: CASSLGQGQETQYF. The whole variable domain, filled in from reference TRBV11-2 and TRBJ2-5, reads EAGVAQSPRYKIIEKRQSVAFWCNPISGHATLYWYQQILGQGPKLLIQFQNNGVVDDSQLPKDRFSAERLKGVDSTLKIQPAKLEDSAVYLCASSLGQGQETQYFGPGTRLLVL.

The rearrangement links TRBV2 to TRBJ2-7; perhaps TRBD1 as D (5 bases). The V end lost 3 bases, the J end lost 3 bases, and 9 bases lay between the germline ends. This CDR3 is 13 amino acids long. Germline V CDR1 and CDR2: SNHLY, FYNNEI. In DNA form, the CDR3 reads TGTGCCAGCAGTGAGCACCAGGGCTACGAGCAGTACTTC. Its translation: CASSEHQGYEQYF.